Here is one T cell receptor (beta chain) with its context. This record comes from a study of T-cell reconstitution after alpha-beta-depleted transplantation in children. The length of the CDR3 is 15 residues. CDR1 and CDR2 (germline): DFQATT, SNEGSKA (reference sequence). V shed 0 bases and J shed 1 base, with 11 bases lying between them. It was with unique molecular identifiers that the TCRbeta library was prepared. TCRdb called the PCR reads again in MiXCR, with one record for every CDR3 protein. The sample contains about 610,000 distinct CDR3 sequences, roughly 27% of which appear only once. V and J are TRBV20-1 and TRBJ2-3; the D is unclear. This receptor was identified in a boy under two years old with Wiskott-Aldrich syndrome, due to receive a stem cell transplant. The specimen was PBMCs, collected before TCRalphabeta/CD19-depleted stem cell transplant. The CDR3 bases are TGCAGTGCTAGAGACCCCTGGACCCGCACAGATACGCAGTATTTT. Protein sequence: CSARDPWTRTDTQYF.